Below are 5 T cell receptor beta chains sequenced from a single sample in a study of T cells after yellow fever vaccination. TCRdb processed the 5' RACE reads anew with MiXCR; each CDR3 protein has one entry. The table includes tens of thousands of distinct CDR3 sequences, 5.5% to 7.5% detected once. The sequencing here drew on CD4+ T cells sorted from PBMCs, taken approximately 16 days after the first yellow fever vaccination. The receptors derive from a man aged 18 to 35 who received the YFV17D yellow fever vaccine.

This clonotype was seen repeatedly, ten times or more. This chain uses TRBV20-1 with TRBJ2-5; no definite D call. This CDR3 comprises 10 residues. V was trimmed by 5 bases and J by 4 bases, leaving 5 bases between them. Germline V gene sequence: CDR1 DFQATT, CDR2 SNEGSKA (reference sequence). CDR3 loop: CSAPLETQYF. CDR3 bases: TGCAGTGCTCCCCTAGAGACCCAGTACTTC.

This clonotype occurred many times. The chain employs TRBV7-6 and TRBJ1-4, with D maybe TRBD1 (6 bases). Germline V lookup: CDR1 SGHVS, CDR2 FNYEAQ. The CDR3 covers 13 residues. V gave up 4 bases and J gave up 8 bases, with 11 bases separating them. The CDR3 nucleotides are TGTGCCAGCAGCTCCGAAGGGGGGGAAAAACTGTTTTTT. This translates into CASSSEGGEKLFF.

This clonotype appeared many times. V usage is TRBV7-9 and J usage is TRBJ1-1, with D unclear. The CDR3 runs to 13 residues. CDR1 is SEHNR and CDR2 is FQNEAQ in the germline V gene (reference sequence). Trimming stripped 1 base from V and 6 bases from J, with 9 bases between. In nucleotides, the CDR3 is TGTGCCAGCAGCTTAGACTGGGGTGCTGAAGCTTTCTTT. Its protein product is CASSLDWGAEAFF.

Ten or more counts support this clonotype. The chain recombines TRBV5-1 with TRBJ2-7, with TRBD1 matching 7 bases. This CDR3 is built from 15 residues. V dropped 2 bases and J dropped 5; count of bases not matched to a gene: 10. CDR1 and CDR2 from the germline V gene are SGHRS and YFSETQ. This chain's CDR3 is CASSLQGMVRDEQYF. The CDR3, as DNA: TGCGCCAGCAGCTTACAGGGGATGGTGAGGGACGAGCAGTACTTC.

This clonotype was picked up many times. The genes are TRBV6-5 and TRBJ1-2; the D is unclear. This CDR3 region has 12 residues. Germline loops: CDR1 MNHEY, CDR2 SVGAGI. V lost 6 bases and J lost 2, with 7 bases in between. CDR3 nucleotide sequence: TGTGCCAGCAGCGGACGGAACTATGGCTACACCTTC. This translates into CASSGRNYGYTF.